These T cell receptor beta chains were read from a single sample in a study of graft-versus-host responses after intestinal transplantation. These receptors lack a known antigen. Only in-frame clones appear in the TCRdb table, and some are missing; sequencing was by immunoSEQ multiplex PCR. Here the sample spans some 120,000 clones, more than 90% being singletons. Material: unstimulated CD4+ T cells sorted from spleen or lymph node cells, obtained before transplant. These receptors were collected from a human donor who was the organ donor for an intestinal transplant. Each CDR3 is given with its conserved first and last residue. The D gene is left open where the match is weak. Clone sizes are given selectively: once, few, many, or a class where the clone is expanded.

j_call | d_call | v_call | clone_size | cdr3_nt | cdr3_aa
TRBJ2-7 | . | TRBV18 | . | TGTGCCAGCTCACTTGATCTCTCATGGCAGTACTTC | CASSLDLSWQYF
TRBJ2-3 | . | TRBV7-8 | . | TGTGCCAGCAGCTATCTTTTAGCGGAATCTAGCACAGATACGCAGTATTTT | CASSYLLAESSTDTQYF
TRBJ2-5 | TRBD2 | TRBV5-8 | . | TGTGCCAGCAGCTTGGGGCTAGCGGGCCAAGAGACCCAGTACTTC | CASSLGLAGQETQYF
TRBJ2-3 | . | TRBV10-1 | . | TGCGCCAGCAGTTCGGCGGGGCGGGATACGCAGTATTTT | CASSSAGRDTQYF
TRBJ1-5 | TRBD1 | TRBV10-3 | once | TGTGCCATGGGTTCACAGGGGAATCAGCCCCAGCATTTT | CAMGSQGNQPQHF
TRBJ2-3 | . | TRBV7-2 | . | TGTGCCAGCAGCTGGGCTCGGGTCTCAGATACGCAGTATTTT | CASSWARVSDTQYF
TRBJ2-3 | . | TRBV5-4 | . | TGTGCCAGCAGCGCCGGAGGGGACACAGATACGCAGTATTTT | CASSAGGDTDTQYF
TRBJ2-5 | TRBD1 | TRBV15 | few | TGTGCCACCAGCGGGGGACAGCCCAATAAGGGGGAGACCCAGTACTTC | CATSGGQPNKGETQYF
TRBJ1-3 | TRBD1 | TRBV28 | . | TGTGCCAGCGGACAGGGGTCCGGAAACACCATATATTTT | CASGQGSGNTIYF
TRBJ1-2 | TRBD1 | TRBV28 | . | TGTGCCAGCAGCCCCCTGGGACAGGGGAACTATGGCTACACCTTC | CASSPLGQGNYGYTF
TRBJ1-3 | . | TRBV6-5 | . | TGTGCCAGCAGCCTCTCGGCCTCTGGAAACACCATATATTTT | CASSLSASGNTIYF
TRBJ2-2 | TRBD2 | TRBV19 | . | TGTGCCAGTAGTATAGAGGGACTAGCGGCCGACCTACAAGCGAACACCGGGGAGCTGTTTTTT | CASSIEGLAADLQANTGELFF
TRBJ1-1 | . | TRBV6-1 | . | TGTGCCAGCAGTGAACTTGGAATGAACACTGAAGCTTTCTTT | CASSELGMNTEAFF
TRBJ2-1 | . | TRBV27 | . | TGTGCCAGCAGGGGATGGGGGGACAATGAGCAGTTCTTC | CASRGWGDNEQFF
TRBJ2-1 | . | TRBV28 | . | TGTGCCAGCAGGGGGGGAGCGGTAGGGTTCCATGAGCAGTTCTTC | CASRGGAVGFHEQFF
TRBJ2-3 | TRBD1 | TRBV19 | . | TGTGCCAGTGCACAGGGGTGGAACACAGATACGCAGTATTTT | CASAQGWNTDTQYF
TRBJ2-1 | TRBD2 | TRBV2 | . | TGTGCCAGCAGTGACGCCCAGCGGGACTTTAAAACCGCCCGGTTCTTC | CASSDAQRDFKTARFF
TRBJ2-7 | TRBD2 | TRBV7-9 | . | TGTGCCAGCAGCCCTCAGACTAGCGGGACAGGGAGCGAGCAGTACTTC | CASSPQTSGTGSEQYF
TRBJ2-3 | TRBD2 | TRBV7-9 | . | TGTGCCAGCAGCCTCCCCCGCCGGGGGGGGAGGACAGATACGCAGTATTTT | CASSLPRRGGRTDTQYF
TRBJ1-3 | . | TRBV4-3 | . | TGCGCCAGCAGCCAAGGGATCGGGCTATGGGGAAACACCATATATTTT | CASSQGIGLWGNTIYF
TRBJ2-7 | TRBD2 | TRBV19 | . | TGTGCCAGTAGTAGTAGCGGGAGCTCCTACGAGCAGTACTTC | CASSSSGSSYEQYF
TRBJ1-5 | . | TRBV18 | . | TGTGCCAGCTCACCACCGTCGGGTAGGAGTAATCAGCCCCAGCATTTT | CASSPPSGRSNQPQHF
TRBJ1-5 | TRBD1 | TRBV5-1 | . | TGCGCCAGCAGCTTAACAGGGGCGAGCAATCAGCCCCAGCATTTT | CASSLTGASNQPQHF
TRBJ1-2 | . | TRBV6-4 | . | TGTGCCAGCAGTGTGGAGGCGGGAGACTATGGCTACACCTTC | CASSVEAGDYGYTF
TRBJ2-5 | . | TRBV7-8 | . | TGTGCCAGCAGCTTAGGGACTAAGCAAGAGACCCAGTACTTC | CASSLGTKQETQYF
TRBJ1-2 | . | TRBV21-1 | . | TGTGCCAGTCATAAAGGGGGCCCAGAATACTCGAACTATGGCTACACCTTC | CASHKGGPEYSNYGYTF
TRBJ2-3 | . | TRBV5-6 | . | TGTGCCAGCAGCTCGTTACCGGGGGTCACAGATACGCAGTATTTT | CASSSLPGVTDTQYF
TRBJ1-2 | TRBD1 | TRBV7-2 | . | TGTGCCAGCAGCCCGGGGACAGCTCTTAACTATGGCTACACCTTC | CASSPGTALNYGYTF
TRBJ2-1 | . | TRBV27 | . | TGTGCCAGCAGTTCCTCCACTAACATGTTGTTCGATGAGCAGTTCTTC | CASSSSTNMLFDEQFF
TRBJ1-5 | . | TRBV4-2 | . | TGTGCCAGCAGCCAAGGGGAGGGAGGCGGCAATCAGCCCCAGCATTTT | CASSQGEGGGNQPQHF
TRBJ2-3 | . | TRBV5-1 | few | TGCGCCAGCAGCTCCGACCCCACAGATACGCAGTATTTT | CASSSDPTDTQYF
TRBJ1-2 | TRBD1 | TRBV5-1 | . | TGCGCCAGCAGCCACCCCAGGGTTGAAACAGGGGTCGGCAACTATGGCTACACCTTC | CASSHPRVETGVGNYGYTF
TRBJ2-7 | TRBD2 | TRBV5-4 | once | TGTGCCAGCAGCCCTGCCGGGACTAGGTCCTACGAGCAGTACTTC | CASSPAGTRSYEQYF
TRBJ1-5 | . | TRBV4-1 | . | TGCGCCAGCAGCCAAGGAAACAATCAGCCCCAGCATTTT | CASSQGNNQPQHF
TRBJ2-1 | . | TRBV7-2 | . | TGTGCCAGCAGCTTAGGTCAGGGGCTGGCCACCTACAATGAGCAGTTCTTC | CASSLGQGLATYNEQFF
TRBJ1-3 | . | TRBV28 | . | TGTGCCAGCAGTGCCCCAATATGGGGGCCTTACTCTGGAAACACCATATATTTT | CASSAPIWGPYSGNTIYF
TRBJ2-4 | TRBD1 | TRBV10-1 | . | TGCGCCAGCAGCGCCGGGACAGGGGGCCGGGACATTCAGTACTTC | CASSAGTGGRDIQYF
TRBJ1-6 | TRBD1 | TRBV6-4 | . | TGTGCCAGCAGTGCCCGCCTCAAGACAGGGACATGGGGCCCCCTCCACTTT | CASSARLKTGTWGPLHF
TRBJ2-1 | TRBD2 | TRBV6-1 | . | TGTGCCAGCAGTGACCAGGGACTATCCTACAATGAGCAGTTCTTC | CASSDQGLSYNEQFF
TRBJ2-1 | . | TRBV6-4 | . | TGTGCCAGCAGTCGTATCCTTGGGATTGAGCAGTTCTTC | CASSRILGIEQFF
TRBJ2-3 | . | TRBV19 | . | TGTGCCAGTAGTATGAGAGGGGAAGGCACAGATACGCAGTATTTT | CASSMRGEGTDTQYF
TRBJ1-1 | TRBD1 | TRBV10-3 | once | TGTGCCATCAGTGAGCCCCCAGGGGGTGAAGCTTTCTTT | CAISEPPGGEAFF
TRBJ2-2 | . | TRBV9 | . | TGTGCCAGCAGCGTAAGGACAGACACCGGGGAGCTGTTTTTT | CASSVRTDTGELFF
TRBJ2-1 | . | TRBV6-5 | . | TGTGCCAGCAGTTACTCGAAATACAATGAGCAGTTCTTC | CASSYSKYNEQFF
TRBJ1-2 | . | TRBV30 | once | TGTGCCTGGACCGTGGGCCATATCGAAGGCTACACCTTC | CAWTVGHIEGYTF
TRBJ2-7 | . | TRBV6-5 | . | TGTGCCAGCGGGGGGTTAACAGGGATCTCCTACGAGCAGTACTTC | CASGGLTGISYEQYF
TRBJ1-4 | TRBD1 | TRBV27 | . | TGTGCCAGCAGTCCAACAGGGGAGAGTGAAAAACTGTTTTTT | CASSPTGESEKLFF
TRBJ2-1 | . | TRBV18 | . | TGTGCCAGCTCACCACCCCGAAATGAGCAGTTCTTC | CASSPPRNEQFF
TRBJ2-3 | . | TRBV7-9 | . | TGTGCCAGCAGCTTAGTGAGGTCGGATACGCAGTATTTT | CASSLVRSDTQYF
TRBJ2-1 | . | TRBV15 | . | TGTGCCACCAGCAGAGATATAGGACTGACCCGTCGGGATGAGCAGTTCTTC | CATSRDIGLTRRDEQFF
TRBJ2-3 | TRBD1 | TRBV11-3 | once | TGTGCCAGCAGCTTAGGGACAGGGGCAGATACGCAGTATTTT | CASSLGTGADTQYF
TRBJ2-2 | . | TRBV11-2 | . | TGTGCCAGCAGCTTGGGTCAGAACACCGGGGAGCTGTTTTTT | CASSLGQNTGELFF
TRBJ1-1 | . | TRBV6-6 | once | TGTGCCAGCAGTTACGGGGGCCTGAACACTGAAGCTTTCTTT | CASSYGGLNTEAFF
TRBJ1-1 | . | TRBV7-2 | . | TGTGCCAGCAGCTTCGACAGAACGAGCACTGAAGCTTTCTTT | CASSFDRTSTEAFF
TRBJ2-7 | . | TRBV5-1 | . | TGCGCCAGCAGCCAGGGGCAGGGTGTCCGCTACGAGCAGTACTTC | CASSQGQGVRYEQYF